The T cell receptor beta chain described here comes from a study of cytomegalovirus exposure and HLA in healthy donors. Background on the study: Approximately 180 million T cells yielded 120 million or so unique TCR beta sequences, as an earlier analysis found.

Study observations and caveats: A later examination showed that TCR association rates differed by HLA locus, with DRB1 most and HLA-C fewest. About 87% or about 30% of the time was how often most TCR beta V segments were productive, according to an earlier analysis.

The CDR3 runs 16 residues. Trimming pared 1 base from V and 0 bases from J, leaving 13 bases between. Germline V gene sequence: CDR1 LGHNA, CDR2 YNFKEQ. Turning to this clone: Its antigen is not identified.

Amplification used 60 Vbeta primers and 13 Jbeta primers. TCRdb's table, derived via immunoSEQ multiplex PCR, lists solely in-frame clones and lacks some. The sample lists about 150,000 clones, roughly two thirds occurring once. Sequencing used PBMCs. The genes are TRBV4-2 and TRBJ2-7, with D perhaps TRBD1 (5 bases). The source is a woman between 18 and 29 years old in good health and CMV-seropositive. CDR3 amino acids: CASSQGPDRGSYEQYF. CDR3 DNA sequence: TGTGCCAGCAGCCAAGGCCCAGACAGAGGCTCCTACGAGCAGTACTTC.